This T cell receptor beta chain was sequenced in a study of molecular identifiers for immune sequencing clone quantification. The wider study: Four of five RNA aliquots from approximately 22,000 or 94,000 naive CD8 T cells were sequenced.

Bulk libraries came from a prior protocol with listed TCR primers. TCRdb re-called the PCR reads with MiXCR, one entry per CDR3 protein. The data contain 50,000 to 65,000 distinct CDR3 sequences, approximately 25% of them seen just once; the ten biggest clones take up approximately 1.9%. Whole-study results and caveats: Clones above 20 RNA copies contained over 99% of effector molecules and under 1% of naive molecules.

On this clonotype: Its antigen is not known.

A CD8+CD4-CCR7+CD45RA+ phenotype served as the sorting definition for naive CD8 T cells. This CDR3 is 15 amino acids long. The V and J ends lost 2 bases and 3 bases, in that order; junction bases with no gene match: 2. The germline gives CDR1 MGHDK, CDR2 SYGVNS. Specimen: naive CD8+ T cells from blood, with Jurkat cell RNA spiked in. Stated subset: FACS-sorted CD8+CD4-CCR7+CD45RA+ naive T cells. The clonotype was recovered from a human donor in good health. Some libraries in this study had Jurkat cell RNA spiked in. The genes are TRBV25-1 and TRBJ1-5; 9 nucleotides line up with TRBD1. The CDR3 region is CASSERTGDNQPQHF. DNA of the CDR3: TGTGCCAGCAGTGAACGGACAGGGGACAATCAGCCCCAGCATTTT.